Sequencing of this TCR beta chain was carried out in a study of cytomegalovirus exposure and HLA in healthy donors. General study results and limits: Among CMV-associated TCR beta chains, most appeared HLA-restricted in a later analysis. Most TCR beta V segments were productive about 90% or about 30% of the time in an earlier analysis. For most subjects, TCR beta sequences were reported to predict HLA-A and HLA-B alleles with accuracy.

In germline, CDR1 is LGHNA, CDR2 YNFKEQ. Trimming took 6 bases from V and 0 from J, leaving 12 bases between them. The CDR3 extends over 15 amino acids. Researchers ran the PCR with 60 Vbeta and 13 Jbeta primers. Only in-frame clones appear in the TCRdb table, and some are missing; sequencing was by immunoSEQ multiplex PCR. The data contain 160,000 or so clones, approximately 81% of them singletons. In regard to this clone: Its matching antigen is unknown.

The source of this sequence is a woman between 25 and 40 years old in good health and CMV-seropositive. V usage is TRBV4-2 and J usage is TRBJ2-1; D gene uncertain. The source material was PBMCs. In nucleotides, the CDR3 is TGTGCCAGCAGTCCCACGCGGCACTCCTACAATGAGCAGTTCTTC. Translation: CASSPTRHSYNEQFF.